The following is a TCR beta chain sequence with its context. These data are taken from a study of blood T cell repertoires in COVID-19. On the study more broadly: COVID-19 samples collected from the United States, Italy and Spain covered acute and convalescent phases.

Germline values: CDR1 DFQATT, CDR2 SNEGSKA (reference sequence). The CDR3 extends over 11 amino acids. Trimming took 8 bases from V and 4 from J, leaving 10 bases between them. Using immunoSEQ multiplex PCR, the repertoire was profiled, and TCRdb retains in-frame clones only, with some absent. The sample holds hundreds of thousands of clones, roughly 87% seen once. Grouping used clinical history reported by participants in a survey and questionnaire. All recovered Cohort 3 donors got two negative PCRs, got clearance, or saw symptom resolution. Sequencing was carried out using PBMCs or T cells enriched from blood (not recorded which). The V gene is TRBV20-1, the J gene TRBJ2-3; a possible D gene is TRBD2 (5 bases). This sequence was found in a woman aged 25 to 39 who had recovered from COVID-19. DNA of the CDR3: TGCAGTCCAACGCGGGCAGATACGCAGTATTTT. It specifies CSPTRADTQYF.